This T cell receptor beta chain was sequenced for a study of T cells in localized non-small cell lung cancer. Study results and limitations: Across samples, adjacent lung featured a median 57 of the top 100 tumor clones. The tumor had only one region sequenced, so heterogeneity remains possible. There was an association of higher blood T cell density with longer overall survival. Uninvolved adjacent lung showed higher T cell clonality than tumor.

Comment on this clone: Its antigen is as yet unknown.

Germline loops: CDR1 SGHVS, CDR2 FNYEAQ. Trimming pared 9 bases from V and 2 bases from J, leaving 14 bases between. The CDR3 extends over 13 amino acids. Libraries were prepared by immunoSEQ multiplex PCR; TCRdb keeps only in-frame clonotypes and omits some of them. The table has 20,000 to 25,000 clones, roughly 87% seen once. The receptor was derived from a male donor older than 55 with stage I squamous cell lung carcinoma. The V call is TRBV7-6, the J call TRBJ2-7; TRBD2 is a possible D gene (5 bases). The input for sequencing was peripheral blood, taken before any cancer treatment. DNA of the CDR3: TGTGCCAGTAGCGTTGGCGTAGCCTACGAGCAGTACTTC. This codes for CASSVGVAYEQYF.